This T cell receptor beta chain originates from a study of cytomegalovirus exposure and HLA in healthy donors. General study points: From TCR beta sequences, most subjects' HLA-A and HLA-B alleles were reportedly predicted accurately.

With 60 Vbeta and 13 Jbeta primers, the PCR was carried out. This table comes from immunoSEQ multiplex PCR, and its TCRdb copy is limited to in-frame clones, with some not included. The data show about 160,000 clones, approximately 79% seen once. V lost 6 bases and J lost 0, with 12 bases in between. The length of the CDR3 is 14 residues. Germline CDR1 SEHNR, CDR2 FQNEAQ (reference sequence). About this clone: Its antigen is currently unknown.

This sequence was found in a man aged 35 to 55 in good health and CMV-seronegative. Sequencing was performed on PBMCs. This chain uses TRBV7-9 with TRBJ2-7; perhaps TRBD2 as D (5 bases). This CDR3 reads CASSRGRSSYEQYF. CDR3 in DNA: TGTGCCAGCAGTCGGGGAAGGAGCTCCTACGAGCAGTACTTC. Complete variable domain (other parts from reference TRBV7-9 and TRBJ2-7): DTGVSQNPRHKITKRGQNVTFRCDPISEHNRLYWYRQTLGQGPEFLTYFQNEAQLEKSRLLSDRFSAERPKGSFSTLEIQRTEQGDSAMYLCASSRGRSSYEQYFGPGTRLTVT.